What follows are 15 T cell receptor beta chains derived from one specimen sequenced in a study of cytomegalovirus exposure and HLA in healthy donors. The primer mix had 60 Vbeta and 13 Jbeta primers. TCRdb's copy holds only in-frame clones and misses some; the assay was immunoSEQ multiplex PCR. The sample has about 100,000 clones; around 82% are singletons. The specimen was PBMCs. The receptor source for this set is a woman in her thirties or forties in good health and CMV-seronegative.

CDR3 in DNA: TGCGCCAGCAGCAGACAGGGTGGCCGTTGGAGCAATCAGCCCCAGCATTTT. It encodes CASSRQGGRWSNQPQHF. J is TRBJ1-5 and V is TRBV4-1, with 7 bases matching TRBD1. Germline-derived CDR1 and CDR2 are MGHRA and YSYEKL. V shed 5 bases, J shed 1 base, and the junction held 11 bases outside the gene matches. There are 17 residues in the CDR3.

This chain joins TRBV4-1 and TRBJ2-1; 12 bases align to TRBD2. The CDR3 covers 16 residues. V was pared by 3 bases and J by 7 bases, with 7 bases of the junction left unmatched. Germline CDR1 reads MGHRA; CDR2 reads YSYEKL. The CDR3 sequence is CASSHPRTSGVNEQFF. CDR3 sequence (DNA): TGCGCCAGCAGCCACCCCAGGACTAGCGGGGTAAATGAGCAGTTCTTC.

This rearrangement joins TRBV5-5 to TRBJ1-5; a weak D match, TRBD1 (5 bases). Germline V CDR1 and CDR2: SGHKS, YYEKEE (reference sequence). Trimming removed 0 bases at V and 0 bases at J, with 13 bases between. The CDR3 consists of 17 residues. Written as DNA, the CDR3 is TGTGCCAGCAGCTTGGTCACGGGGGTTTATAGCAATCAGCCCCAGCATTTT. Translation: CASSLVTGVYSNQPQHF.

The chain is built from TRBV15 and TRBJ1-1, with TRBD1 as a possible D gene (6 bases). Deletions cut 1 base from V and 5 bases from J, with 11 bases between. The CDR3 extends over 14 amino acids. CDR1 LNHNV and CDR2 YYDKDF come from the germline V gene (reference sequence). The CDR3 loop is CATSRGGRTTEAFF. For the CDR3, the DNA is TGTGCCACCAGCAGAGGGGGGCGGACAACTGAAGCTTTCTTT.

About this clone: The junction does not match germline at one end; this may be a read error. The chain combines TRBV7-9 with TRBJ1-1; TRBD1 agrees at 9 bases. The CDR3 totals 17 residues. The V gene's germline CDR1 is SEHNR and CDR2 FQNEAQ (reference sequence). DNA for the CDR3: TGTTCCAGCAGCCTACCGGGACAGGGAGTGATGAACACTGAAGCTTTCTTT. Its translation: CSSSLPGQGVMNTEAFF.

The chain uses TRBV7-2 and TRBJ1-4, with TRBD1 matching over 8 bases. Germline-derived CDR1 and CDR2 are SGHTA and FQGNSA. The CDR3 has 15 residues. Trimming removed 1 base from V and 8 bases from J; junction bases left unmatched: 6. The CDR3 here is CASSLDGTGNEKLFF. CDR3 bases: TGTGCCAGCAGCTTAGATGGGACAGGCAACGAAAAACTGTTTTTT.

The CDR3 loop reads CASSSGQGVRDQYF. As DNA, the CDR3 is TGTGCCAGCAGCTCGGGACAGGGGGTTCGGGACCAGTACTTC. The V call is TRBV7-9, the J call TRBJ2-5, with TRBD1 identical over 11 bases. The V segment lost 4 bases and the J segment 10 bases; nucleotides outside the gene matches: 8. CDR1 is SEHNR, CDR2 FQNEAQ, per germline (reference sequence). CDR3 length equals 14 residues.

This chain connects TRBV11-2 to TRBJ2-5; 8 positions match TRBD2. With the DNA end fitting TRBJ2-7 better, the J assignment may be wrong. CDR3 length: 14 amino acids. Germline CDR1 SGHAT, CDR2 FQNNGV. The CDR3 here is CASSSGLALYEQYF. CDR3 nucleotide sequence: TGTGCCAGCAGCTCAGGACTAGCTTTGTACGAGCAGTACTTC.

This clone was counted once. The chain uses TRBV15 and TRBJ2-3; D uncertain. V lost 0 bases and J 6 bases, leaving 7 bases between the germline ends. The CDR3 sequence is 13 residues long. Germline lookup yields CDR1 LNHNV and CDR2 YYDKDF (reference sequence). The CDR3 nucleotides are TGTGCCACCAGCAGAGACCTAGTGGATACGCAGTATTTT. Its translation is CATSRDLVDTQYF.

The chain combines TRBV29-1 with TRBJ2-2, with D tentatively TRBD2 (5 bases). Germline V gene sequence: CDR1 SQVTM, CDR2 ANQGSEA. V lost 5 bases to trimming and J lost 0 bases, with 7 bases between them. The CDR3 is 13 amino acids. The CDR3 DNA reads as TGCAGCGTTAGCGGAGCGAACACCGGGGAGCTGTTTTTT. The encoded protein is CSVSGANTGELFF.

The rearrangement joins TRBV6-1 to TRBJ2-3; TRBD2 is a possible D gene (5 bases). Trimming took off 7 bases at V and 6 bases at J, with 20 bases between the two ends. Germline CDR1 MNHNS, CDR2 SASEGT. This CDR3 has 15 amino acids. DNA of the CDR3: TGTGCCAGCACTCAGCGGTCCGGTCCTTCGGATACGCAGTATTTT. This gives the protein CASTQRSGPSDTQYF.

The rearrangement joins TRBV10-2 to TRBJ2-1; 9 nucleotides match TRBD2. The length of the CDR3 is 20 residues. V lost 4 bases to trimming and J lost 0 bases; unmatched junction nucleotides: 16. Germline V gene data show CDR1 as WSHSY and CDR2 as SAAADI. The CDR3 here is CASSVTSSGTLVSSYNEQFF. The CDR3 coding sequence is TGCGCCAGCAGTGTTACGTCTAGCGGGACTCTCGTGAGCTCCTACAATGAGCAGTTCTTC.

The DNA of the CDR3 is TGTGCCAGCAGTGTCCAGGGGGCGCTGAGTGAAAAACTGTTTTTT. Encoded protein: CASSVQGALSEKLFF. The V and J genes are TRBV6-5 and TRBJ1-4; 8 bases are shared with TRBD1. Looked up from germline, CDR1 is MNHEY and CDR2 is SVGAGI. V lost 5 bases to trimming and J lost 7 bases; unmatched junction nucleotides: 9. The CDR3 consists of 15 residues.

The chain recombines TRBV29-1 with TRBJ1-5; a weak D match, TRBD1 (5 bases). Germline V gene lookup returns CDR1 SQVTM and CDR2 ANQGSEA. V lost 1 base and J 6 bases, leaving 10 bases between the germline ends. The CDR3 extends over 13 amino acids. CDR3 in amino acids: CSVEAGNGQPQHF. CDR3 bases: TGCAGCGTTGAAGCAGGGAATGGTCAGCCCCAGCATTTT.

V gene TRBV9 combines with J gene TRBJ2-5; D unresolved. The V gene lost 4 bases and the J gene lost 5 bases, with 9 bases spanning the gap. Germline V gene data show CDR1 as SGDLS and CDR2 as YYNGEE. CDR3 length: 12 amino acids. The DNA of the CDR3 is TGTGCCAGCAGCCGAGAGCCGGAGACCCAGTACTTC. Its protein is CASSREPETQYF. The complete variable domain, with remaining parts taken from reference TRBV9 and TRBJ2-5, reads DSGVTQTPKHLITATGQRVTLRCSPRSGDLSVYWYQQSLDQGLQFLIQYYNGEERAKGNILERFSAQQFPDLHSELNLSSLELGDSALYFCASSREPETQYFGPGTRLLVL.